A selection of T cell receptor beta chains follows, all from one sample in a study of T cell responses to AZD1222 COVID-19 vaccine. Sequencing was performed with immunoSEQ multiplex PCR; in TCRdb, only in-frame clones are kept and a portion is missing. The data hold some 62,000 clones, with around three quarters observed a single time. This specimen consisted of peripheral blood, obtained on day 0 of AZD1222 vaccination. The receptors derive from an adult in good health. Both conserved end residues are part of each CDR3. Fields, in order: J gene, V gene, CDR3 protein.

TRBJ2-5,TRBV5-1,CASSSFGGGWETQYF
TRBJ1-5,TRBV2,CASRETGGDNQPQHF
TRBJ2-7,TRBV11-2,CASSLGRGVYEQYF
TRBJ2-3,TRBV11-1,CASSLLSSADTQYF
TRBJ1-3,TRBV7-7,CASSFIRAFGNTIYF
TRBJ2-5,TRBV6-5,CASGQETQYF
TRBJ2-1,TRBV5-1,CASSLYSGGEQFF
TRBJ1-1,TRBV12-3/TRBV12-4,CASNTDRDTEAFF
TRBJ2-3,TRBV24-1,CATNNGGYTDTQYF
TRBJ1-4,TRBV11-2,CASSPGQGEEKLFF
TRBJ1-6,TRBV3-1/TRBV3-2,CASRDTNSPLHF
TRBJ1-4,TRBV9,CASSGGSGPSEKLFF
TRBJ2-1,TRBV7-8,CASSRETRAYNEQFF
TRBJ1-5,TRBV7-2,CASSLEGGQPQHF
TRBJ2-1,TRBV6-5,CASSPGQRPYNEQFF
TRBJ1-3,TRBV11-2,CASSSDRLPGNTIYF
TRBJ2-7,TRBV7-2,CASSFSLSSYEQYF
TRBJ2-7,TRBV9,CASSVAMGGYEQYF
TRBJ2-2,TRBV23-1,CASSQLVGLAGGTGTGELFF
TRBJ2-1,TRBV25-1,CASSEAGGSYNEQFF
TRBJ1-1,TRBV7-9,CASSPLGENTEAFF
TRBJ2-7,TRBV2,CASFPLQGPAKQYF
TRBJ1-5,TRBV6-2/TRBV6-3,CASSLQGGDNQPQHF
TRBJ1-1,TRBV3-1/TRBV3-2,CASSSGGAYTEAFF
TRBJ1-2,TRBV5-4,CASSLNSDYGYTF
TRBJ1-2,TRBV7-2,CASSLQQTYYGYTF
TRBJ1-5,TRBV19,CASSIGPGSNQPQHF
TRBJ1-1,TRBV4-3,CASSLDRVLNTEAFF
TRBJ2-7,TRBV6-2/TRBV6-3,CASSFYGPSAYEQYF
TRBJ1-4,TRBV30,CAWSVWGVGTGNQAKLFF
TRBJ2-2,TRBV11-3,CASRSNTGELFF
TRBJ2-7,TRBV9,CASSLGQGAREQYF
TRBJ1-4,TRBV6-5,CASSPGTEGKLFF
TRBJ1-1,TRBV2,CASSSDRVFTEAFF
TRBJ1-1,TRBV30,CASADTHTEAFF
TRBJ2-5,TRBV11-3,CASSPQAGRQETQYF
TRBJ2-7,TRBV7-6,CASSPQDRGFGGTYEQYF
TRBJ1-2,TRBV19,CASSMGQYYGYTF
TRBJ2-7,TRBV7-2,CASRNLQGYEQYF
TRBJ2-1,TRBV2,CASSTGLAGEQFF
TRBJ1-1,TRBV10-3,CAIGDSSMTGAGTEAFF
TRBJ2-4,TRBV27,CASSLQRDLGNIQYF
TRBJ2-4,TRBV5-5,CASSLVGDRGDIQYF
TRBJ1-5,TRBV13,CASSSTRDQPQHF
TRBJ1-1,TRBV19,CASSIGWGSQDTEAFF
TRBJ2-7,TRBV5-4,CASSLEGNPYEQYF
TRBJ1-2,TRBV12-3/TRBV12-4,CASSAGTHGYTF
TRBJ2-3,TRBV5-5,CASSYDRVGNTQYF